Listed below are T cell receptor beta chains from one sample, sequenced in a study of T-cell memory formation after mild COVID-19. TCRdb reanalysed the 5' RACE reads using MiXCR and keeps one entry per CDR3 protein. The sample holds 200,000 to 250,000 distinct CDR3 sequences; 9.5% to 10% are singletons and the top ten take 3.5%. Sequencing was carried out using PBMCs or a T cell subset sorted from them (not recorded which). Source of these receptors: a man between 18 and 35 years old who had mild COVID-19 (a few samples of this study predate the infection). Cell type and time point are not known. The CDR3 runs from the conserved cysteine through the conserved F or W. The order of the fields is V gene, clone size, D gene, J gene, CDR3 DNA, CDR3 protein. D genes are given only for firm matches. Clone size, where shown, is once, few, many, or a class for clones that have expanded.

TRBV6-6	.	.	TRBJ1-4	TGTGCCAGCAGCTACCAGGGTGGCACTAATGAAAAACTGTTTTTT	CASSYQGGTNEKLFF
TRBV5-4	few	.	TRBJ1-5	TGTGCCAGCAGTGGGACACCGTATAGCAATCAGCCCCAGCATTTT	CASSGTPYSNQPQHF
TRBV2	.	.	TRBJ2-3	TGTGCCAGCAGTAGGGAGCCGGGGACAGATACGCAGTATTTT	CASSREPGTDTQYF
TRBV10-3	many	.	TRBJ2-3	TGTGCCATCGGGTCCATATCCGGGGTAACAAATACGCAGTATTTT	CAIGSISGVTNTQYF
TRBV5-1	many	TRBD1	TRBJ1-6	TGCGCCAGCAGCCAGGGACAGAGCTCCTATAATTCACCCCTCCACTTT	CASSQGQSSYNSPLHF
TRBV4-1	few	TRBD1	TRBJ1-4	TGCGCCAGCAGCCAAGAGGGAACAGGGGTTCTGGAAAAACTGTTTTTT	CASSQEGTGVLEKLFF
TRBV19	.	.	TRBJ1-1	TGTGCCAGTAGTATTGAAAGGAACACTGAAGCTTTCTTT	CASSIERNTEAFF
TRBV7-9	.	.	TRBJ1-1	TGTGCCAGCAGCTTAGTAACAGCTTCCGAAGCTTTCTTT	CASSLVTASEAFF
TRBV7-2	few	TRBD1	TRBJ1-2	TGTGCCAGCAGCCCTGTCGAGACAGGGCTCTATGGCTACACCTTC	CASSPVETGLYGYTF
TRBV4-2	many	.	TRBJ2-7	TGTGCCAGCAGTCACGCAGGGAAACCCTACGAGCAGTACTTC	CASSHAGKPYEQYF
TRBV5-1	few	TRBD1	TRBJ2-2	TGCGCCAGCAGCTTGGAGGTGACAGGGTCATTCACCGGGGAGCTGTTTTTT	CASSLEVTGSFTGELFF
TRBV28	many	.	TRBJ1-5	TGTGCCAGCAGTTTACCAGGGCAGGGCGGGAAGCCCCAGCATTTT	CASSLPGQGGKPQHF
TRBV10-3	.	TRBD2	TRBJ2-1	TGTGCCATCAGTGAGTCGGAGCTAGCGGACAATGAGCAGTTCTTC	CAISESELADNEQFF
TRBV20-1	.	TRBD1	TRBJ1-5	TGCAGTGCTCGACAGGGGCTCAATCAGCCCCAGCATTTT	CSARQGLNQPQHF
TRBV7-3	few	.	TRBJ1-1	TGTGCCAGCAGCTTAGACAGCCGAAACACTGAAGCTTTCTTT	CASSLDSRNTEAFF
TRBV4-2	.	TRBD2	TRBJ2-5	TGTGCCAGCAGCCAAGTGGGCGGGGGGTCGGAGACCCAGTACTTC	CASSQVGGGSETQYF
TRBV19	.	TRBD1	TRBJ2-1	TGTGCCAGTAGCCCGGGACAGGGCCCGCTCGATGAGCAGTTCTTC	CASSPGQGPLDEQFF
TRBV28	.	TRBD2	TRBJ2-1	TGTGCCAGCAGTTTATCGGCGGGGGGGTACAATGAGCAGTTCTTC	CASSLSAGGYNEQFF
TRBV7-9	few	.	TRBJ1-2	TGTGCCAGCAGCGCCATGGGGGGGGGTCCTACGGCTAACTATGGCTACACCTTC	CASSAMGGGPTANYGYTF
TRBV15	many	.	TRBJ1-2	TGTGCCACCAGCAGAGATTATTTTCCAGGGGAGGGCTACACCTTC	CATSRDYFPGEGYTF
TRBV30	.	.	TRBJ1-1	TGTGCCTGGAGCGAAAACGGAGAAGCTTTCTTT	CAWSENGEAFF
TRBV7-9	many	TRBD1	TRBJ2-1	TGTGCCAGCAGCTTAGCGAGGTGGACAGGGGTGAATGAGCAGTTCTTC	CASSLARWTGVNEQFF